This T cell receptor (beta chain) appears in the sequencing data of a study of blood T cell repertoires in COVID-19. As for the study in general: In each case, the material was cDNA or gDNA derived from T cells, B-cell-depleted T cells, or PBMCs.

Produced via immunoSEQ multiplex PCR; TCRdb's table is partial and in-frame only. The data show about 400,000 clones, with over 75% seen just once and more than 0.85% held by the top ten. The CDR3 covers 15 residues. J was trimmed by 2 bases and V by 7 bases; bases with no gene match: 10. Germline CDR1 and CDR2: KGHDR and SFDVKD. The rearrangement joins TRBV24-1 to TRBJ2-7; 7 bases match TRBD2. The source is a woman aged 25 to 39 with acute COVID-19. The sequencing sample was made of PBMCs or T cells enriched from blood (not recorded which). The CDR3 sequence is CATSAFGGLAYEQYF. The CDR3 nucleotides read TGTGCCACCAGCGCTTTCGGGGGGTTGGCCTACGAGCAGTACTTC.